This T cell receptor (beta chain) was obtained from a study of graft-versus-host responses after intestinal transplantation. Libraries were prepared by immunoSEQ multiplex PCR; TCRdb keeps only in-frame clonotypes and omits some of them. The sample comprises approximately 99,000 clones, roughly nine tenths of which are singletons, and about 0.18% rests with the top ten. Study findings and constraints: Allograft clonal ratios (graft-versus-host to host-versus-graft) were high in patients who had graft-donor T cell macrochimerism. Some GvH clones were seen earlier in gut or blood, suggesting intestinal origin.

Germline values: CDR1 MNHNS, CDR2 SASEGT. The CDR3 consists of 14 residues. The V and J ends lost 2 bases and 4 bases, in that order; junction bases with no gene match: 4. A remark on this clone: The target antigen is unknown.

V gene TRBV6-1 combines with J gene TRBJ1-2; 7 bases are a match to TRBD1. This sequence originates from a human donor who was the organ donor for an intestinal transplant. Specimen: unstimulated CD4+ T cells sorted from spleen or lymph node cells, collected before transplant. The CDR3 spells CASSERQGGYGYTF. The CDR3 DNA follows: TGTGCCAGCAGTGAACGACAGGGTGGCTATGGCTACACCTTC.